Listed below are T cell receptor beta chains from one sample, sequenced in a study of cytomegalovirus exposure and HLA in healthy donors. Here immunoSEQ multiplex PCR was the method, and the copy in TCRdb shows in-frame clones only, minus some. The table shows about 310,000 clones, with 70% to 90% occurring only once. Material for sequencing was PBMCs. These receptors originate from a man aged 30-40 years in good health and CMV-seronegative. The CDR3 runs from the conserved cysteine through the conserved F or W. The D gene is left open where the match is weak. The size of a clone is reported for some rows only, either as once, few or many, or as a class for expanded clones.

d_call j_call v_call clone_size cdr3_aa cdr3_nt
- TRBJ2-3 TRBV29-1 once CSVEGSGEYHTDTQYF TGCAGCGTTGAAGGGTCAGGGGAATACCATACAGATACGCAGTATTTT
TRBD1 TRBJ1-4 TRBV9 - CASSPSGQTWKKLFF TGTGCCAGCAGCCCTTCGGGACAGACGTGGAAAAAACTGTTTTTT
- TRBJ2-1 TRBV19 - CASSIVRGSWNEQFF TGTGCCAGTAGTATCGTGCGGGGTTCGTGGAATGAGCAGTTCTTC
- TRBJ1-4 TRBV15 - CATSRDVGGRGEKLFF TGTGCCACCAGCAGAGATGTGGGAGGGAGAGGGGAAAAACTGTTTTTT
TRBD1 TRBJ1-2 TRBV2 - CASSVRTGDANYGYTF TGTGCCAGCAGTGTAAGGACAGGGGACGCTAACTATGGCTACACCTTC
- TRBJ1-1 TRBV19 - CASKMTGLNTEAFF TGTGCCAGTAAGATGACAGGTTTGAACACTGAAGCTTTCTTT
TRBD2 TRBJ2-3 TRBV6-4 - CASSVLAGPTDTQYF TGTGCCAGCAGCGTACTAGCGGGGCCGACAGATACGCAGTATTTT
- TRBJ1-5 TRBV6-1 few CASRGLGGQPQHF TGTGCCAGCAGGGGGCTGGGGGGTCAGCCCCAGCATTTT
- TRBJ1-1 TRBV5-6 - CASSLNLGALNTEAFF TGTGCCAGCAGCTTGAATTTGGGGGCCTTGAACACTGAAGCTTTCTTT
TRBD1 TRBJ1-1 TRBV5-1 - CASSLVYGTGAHMNTEAFF TGCGCCAGCAGCTTGGTTTACGGGACAGGGGCCCACATGAACACTGAAGCTTTCTTT
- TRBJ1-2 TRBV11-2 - CASSLDIEYGYTF TGTGCCAGCAGCTTAGACATAGAATATGGCTACACCTTC
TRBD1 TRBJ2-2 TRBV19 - CASSKNRGLNTGELFF TGTGCCAGTAGCAAAAACAGGGGCCTGAACACCGGGGAGCTGTTTTTT
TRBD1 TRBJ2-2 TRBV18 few CASSPGTANTGELFF TGTGCCAGCTCACCCGGGACAGCGAACACCGGGGAGCTGTTTTTT
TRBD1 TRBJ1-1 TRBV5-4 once CASSPDRALRNTEAFF TGTGCCAGCAGCCCGGACAGGGCCCTGCGAAACACTGAAGCTTTCTTT
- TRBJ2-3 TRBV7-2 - CASIPRGYPRTDTQYF TGTGCCAGCATCCCAAGGGGGTATCCGCGCACAGATACGCAGTATTTT
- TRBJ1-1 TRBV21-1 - CASSKAGQSNTEAFF TGTGCCAGCAGCAAAGCGGGACAGTCGAACACTGAAGCTTTCTTT
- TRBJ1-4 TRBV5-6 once CASSLAGTNEKLFF TGTGCCAGCAGCTTGGCAGGGACTAATGAAAAACTGTTTTTT
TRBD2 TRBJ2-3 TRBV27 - CASRGGSTDTQYF TGTGCCAGCAGGGGGGGGAGCACAGATACGCAGTATTTT
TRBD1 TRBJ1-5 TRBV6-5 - CASSSGGSGNQPQHF TGTGCCAGCAGTTCAGGGGGCTCGGGCAATCAGCCCCAGCATTTT